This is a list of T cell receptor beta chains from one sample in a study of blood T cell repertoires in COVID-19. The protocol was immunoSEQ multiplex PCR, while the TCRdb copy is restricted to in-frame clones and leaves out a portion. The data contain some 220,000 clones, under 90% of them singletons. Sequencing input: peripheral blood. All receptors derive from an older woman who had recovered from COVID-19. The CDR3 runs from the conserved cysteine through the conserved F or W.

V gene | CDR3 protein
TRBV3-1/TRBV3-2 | CASSQGRSTLNYGYTF
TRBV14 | CASSASRGGRGEQYF
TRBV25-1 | CASSTGDYGYTF
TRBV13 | CASSINRGSEKLFF
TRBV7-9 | CASSLAAKRVDGYTF
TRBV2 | CASSEGTSGEENIQYF
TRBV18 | CASSLEGGQPQHF
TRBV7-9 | CASRQTGGFRAGPGYGYTF
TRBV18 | CASSPGTSDRDQYF
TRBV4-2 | CASSQDLRVSYNEQFF
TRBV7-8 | CASSWDRGNYGYTF
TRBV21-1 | CASSKRGGNGYTF
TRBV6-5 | CASSRGRFSGNTIYF
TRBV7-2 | CASSPMRADTQYF
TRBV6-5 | CASSYSLRGSRNEQYF
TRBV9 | CASSFPRGGRETQYF
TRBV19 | CASKRQGASGNTIYF
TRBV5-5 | CASSLATEFNQPQHF
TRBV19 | CASADRGGFRQPQHF
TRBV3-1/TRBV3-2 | CASSQGPDRDQPQHF
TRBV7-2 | CASSQGGSQETQYF
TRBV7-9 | CASSLAGIAYEQYF
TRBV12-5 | CASGIDTTEAFF
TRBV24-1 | CATSAREGTDYGYTF
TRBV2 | CASMRDRGGYGYTF
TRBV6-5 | CASSYTSGYNEQFF
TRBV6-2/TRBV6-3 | CASSSTGGPLGTEAFF
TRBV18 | CASSFSDRGSEKLFF
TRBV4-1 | CASSQDRLGAGSNEQFF
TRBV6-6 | CASSYSVRVGTEAFF
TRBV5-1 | CASSLSAGGNEQFF
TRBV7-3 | CASSPRGGGGAFNTQYF
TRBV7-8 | CASSRGLAGGGYEQYF
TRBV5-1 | CASSLAGGQETQYF
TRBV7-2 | CASSTPGAASGGLEQFF
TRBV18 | CASSPSLGLAGGTTDTQYF
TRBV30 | CAWSVFRPTARGTEAFF
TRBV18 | CASSQGEGLPGEKLFF
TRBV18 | CASSPGGSTEAFF
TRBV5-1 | CASSLGVAGAADTQYF
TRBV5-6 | CASSLDLAGLATQYF
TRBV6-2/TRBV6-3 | CASSYAGLQETQYF
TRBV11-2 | CASSLAGGQETQYF
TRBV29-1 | CSVEYGRGDGYTF
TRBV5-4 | CASSPGTPNTGELFF
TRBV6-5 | CAPRRRVSYEQYF
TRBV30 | CAWESRGLGYTF
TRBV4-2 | CASSQGRFSGNTIYF